The entry below gives a single T cell receptor beta chain sequence along with its context. Sequencing was performed with immunoSEQ multiplex PCR; in TCRdb, only in-frame clones are kept and a portion is missing. The sample lists 55,000 to 75,000 clones; 81% were seen once. This entry comes from a study of OX40 agonist ivuxolimab in advanced cancers. The CDR3 covers 13 residues. The V gene lost 3 bases and the J gene lost 6 bases, with 12 bases spanning the gap. In germline, CDR1 is SGHNT, CDR2 YYREEE (reference sequence). The source was CD4+ or CD8+ T cells sorted from blood, collected in a trial of the OX40 agonist ivuxolimab. The sequence was collected from an adult with an advanced solid tumor such as melanoma, head and neck, liver or kidney cancer. V gene TRBV5-4 combines with J gene TRBJ1-1, with D perhaps matching TRBD1 (5 bases). CDR3 in amino acids: CASSSGLGAEAFF. The CDR3 DNA is TGTGCCAGCAGCTCGGGGTTGGGGGCTGAAGCTTTCTTT.